This is a list of T cell receptor beta chains from one sample in a study of blood T cell repertoires in COVID-19. Clones were sequenced by immunoSEQ multiplex PCR, and TCRdb holds only the in-frame ones, with some missing. In the table there are around 300,000 clones, around 82% of which are singletons. Sample: peripheral blood. Every receptor here comes from a man aged 25-40 years with active or convalescent COVID-19. Each CDR3 is given with its conserved first and last residue. The order of the fields is D gene, V gene, J gene, CDR3 protein. D genes are given only for firm matches.

>NA|TRBV14|TRBJ2-7
CASSPRGRILDYEQYF
>NA|TRBV4-2|TRBJ1-6
CASSQEGGSPLHF
>NA|TRBV5-5|TRBJ2-2
CASSWVGGPNTGELFF
>NA|TRBV7-3|TRBJ2-1
CASSLGQDEQFF
>TRBD1|TRBV19|TRBJ1-1
CASSKGQGDTEAFF
>TRBD1|TRBV19|TRBJ2-1
CASSQQGAEQFF
>TRBD1|TRBV3-1/TRBV3-2|TRBJ2-5
CASSRAGQGAQTQYF
>TRBD2|TRBV10-3|TRBJ2-1
CAISDRKTSGSSYNEQFF
>NA|TRBV11-3|TRBJ2-3
CASSLGGGPVRDTQYF
>NA|TRBV4-1|TRBJ2-4
CASSDRGGVIGKNIQYF
>NA|TRBV4-1|TRBJ2-5
CASSQERGKETQYF
>TRBD2|TRBV27|TRBJ2-1
CASSSLSSGRANEQFF
>NA|TRBV7-6|TRBJ1-1
CASSLETGTNTEAFF
>NA|TRBV18|TRBJ1-5
CASSRGGENQPQHF
>TRBD2|TRBV5-1|TRBJ2-1
CASSSTSGGASEQFF
>TRBD1|TRBV3-1/TRBV3-2|TRBJ2-1
CASSPGTGGYNEQFF
>NA|TRBV11-3|TRBJ1-2
CASSLTATNYGYTF
>NA|TRBV6-2/TRBV6-3|TRBJ2-1
CASSSTSFKGYEQFF
>TRBD2|TRBV5-1|TRBJ2-1
CASSVAGGIGEQFF
>TRBD2|TRBV30|TRBJ2-3
CACHAGLAGGGEDTQYF
>NA|TRBV3-1/TRBV3-2|TRBJ2-1
CASSRRSEQFF
>NA|TRBV28|TRBJ2-3
CASSFGGPTPTDTQYF
>TRBD1|TRBV7-9|TRBJ1-1
CASNPGQRFEAFF
>TRBD2|TRBV19|TRBJ2-5
CASRRTSGRLETQYF
>TRBD2|TRBV7-9|TRBJ2-1
CASSVGLGEQFF
>TRBD2|TRBV6-6|TRBJ2-7
CASSYSFSGGDYEQYF
>NA|TRBV6-5|TRBJ1-3
CASSYSSGSGNTIYF
>NA|TRBV7-9|TRBJ2-5
CASSLQGETQYF
>TRBD1|TRBV9|TRBJ2-3
CASSLTGTGTDTQYF
>NA|TRBV29-1|TRBJ2-7
CSVVAGTYEQYF
>NA|TRBV7-3|TRBJ2-1
CASSLTVRTPGGNEQFF
>TRBD2|TRBV2|TRBJ2-1
CASSGTSGRGEQFF
>TRBD1|TRBV19|TRBJ2-6
CARFWEQGALAGANVLTF
>NA|TRBV14|TRBJ2-2
CASSAPLGAVGELFF
>TRBD1|TRBV29-1|TRBJ1-2
CSVDDRALNYGYTF
>TRBD1|TRBV7-9|TRBJ2-7
CASSSRDRHYEQYF
>NA|TRBV4-1|TRBJ1-5
CASSRRDQGNQPQHF
>NA|TRBV7-7|TRBJ2-2
CASSPLRTGELFF
>TRBD1|TRBV7-2|TRBJ1-4
CASSPRQGRSEKLFF
>NA|TRBV21-1|TRBJ2-6
CASRRDRYPSGANVLTF
>NA|TRBV14|TRBJ2-1
CASSQDSRPWSNEQFF
>TRBD1|TRBV6-1|TRBJ1-5
CASSVTGTGLLNQPQHF
>NA|TRBV5-3|TRBJ1-1
CALLPGNRDTEAFF
>NA|TRBV19|TRBJ1-6
CASSIGGKGSPLHF
>TRBD2|TRBV29-1|TRBJ2-7
CSASGTSRYEQYF
>NA|TRBV7-6|TRBJ2-1
CASSLSPGSYNEQFF
>TRBD1|TRBV19|TRBJ1-4
CASSIAGGRDRGRDEKLFF
>NA|TRBV19|TRBJ2-3
CASSSPGHSTDTQYF
>TRBD2|TRBV5-1|TRBJ2-2
CASSLGTSGLTGELFF
>NA|TRBV6-5|TRBJ2-7
CASKRGGTEQYF